This T cell receptor (beta chain) was sequenced for a study of radiotherapy plus CTLA-4 blockade in lung cancer. Study at large: Among enrolled patients, under 20% responded and 25% to 35% achieved disease control. Study conclusions and caveats: Reports identified early blood T cell clone dynamics, with interferon-beta, as the best response predictor. Blood-borne expansion of tumor-derived TCR clones followed radiotherapy plus ipilimumab.

The assay was immunoSEQ multiplex PCR, and TCRdb's table has in-frame clones only and misses some. Here the sample spans some 37,000 clones, about 68% being singletons. To note about this clone: Its antigen remains unidentified.

V lost 2 bases to trimming and J lost 4 bases, with 15 bases between them. Germline lookup yields CDR1 SGDLS and CDR2 YYNGEE. The CDR3 extends over 16 amino acids. Patients with chemo-refractory metastatic non-small-cell lung cancer received focal radiation plus CTLA-4 blockade with ipilimumab. The TCR sequence derives from a human donor with non-small cell lung cancer who had stable disease on radiotherapy plus ipilimumab. The sequencing here drew on peripheral blood, taken from a patient treated with radiotherapy plus ipilimumab. The chain links TRBV9 to TRBJ2-2, with D tentatively TRBD1 or TRBD2 (6 bases each). The CDR3 loop reads CASSVAGHLSTGELFF. The CDR3 DNA reads TGTGCCAGCAGCGTCGCGGGACACCTATCCACCGGGGAGCTGTTTTTT.